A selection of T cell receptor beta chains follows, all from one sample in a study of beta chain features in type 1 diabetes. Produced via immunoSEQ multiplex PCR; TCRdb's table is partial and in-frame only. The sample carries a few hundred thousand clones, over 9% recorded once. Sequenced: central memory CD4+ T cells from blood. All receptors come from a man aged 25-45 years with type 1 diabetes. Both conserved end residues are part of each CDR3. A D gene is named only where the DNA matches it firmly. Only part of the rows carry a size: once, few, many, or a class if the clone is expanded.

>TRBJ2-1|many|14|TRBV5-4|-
CASSGGSSYNEQFF
TGTGCCAGCAGCGGGGGAAGCTCCTACAATGAGCAGTTCTTC
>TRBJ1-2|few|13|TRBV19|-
CASSIGGIYGYTF
TGTGCCAGTAGTATAGGTGGGATCTATGGCTACACCTTC
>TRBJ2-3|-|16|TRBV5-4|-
CASSSWGLTSTDTQYF
TGTGCCAGCAGCTCTTGGGGACTGACTAGCACAGATACGCAGTATTTT
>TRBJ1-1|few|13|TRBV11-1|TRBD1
CASSPDRDTEAFF
TGTGCCAGCAGTCCCGACAGGGACACTGAAGCTTTCTTT
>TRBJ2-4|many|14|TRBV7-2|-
CASSQGMAKNIQYF
TGTGCCAGCAGCCAGGGCATGGCCAAAAACATTCAGTACTTC
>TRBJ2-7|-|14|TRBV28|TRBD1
CASRQDRQSYEQYF
TGTGCCAGCAGGCAGGACAGGCAATCCTACGAGCAGTACTTC
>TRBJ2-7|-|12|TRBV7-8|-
CASRRGVYEQYF
TGTGCCAGCAGAAGAGGGGTGTACGAGCAGTACTTC
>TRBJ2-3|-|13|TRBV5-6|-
CASSLAFTDTQYF
TGTGCCAGCAGCTTAGCGTTCACAGATACGCAGTATTTT
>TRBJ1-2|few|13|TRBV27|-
CASSLMAGNGYTF
TGTGCCAGCAGTTTAATGGCGGGGAATGGCTACACCTTC
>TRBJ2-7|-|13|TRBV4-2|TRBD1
CASSPDRGREQYF
TGTGCCAGCAGCCCGGACAGGGGGCGAGAGCAGTACTTC
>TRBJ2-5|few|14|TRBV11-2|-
CASSPLGGLETQYF
TGTGCCAGCAGCCCCCTCGGGGGCTTGGAGACCCAGTACTTC
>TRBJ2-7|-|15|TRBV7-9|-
CASSLLPSASYEQYF
TGTGCCAGCAGCTTACTCCCCTCGGCTTCTTACGAGCAGTACTTC
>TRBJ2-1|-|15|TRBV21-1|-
CASSKEGPDHNEQFF
TGTGCCAGCAGCAAAGAAGGGCCAGACCACAATGAGCAGTTCTTC
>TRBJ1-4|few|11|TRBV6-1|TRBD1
CASRGGGQGFF
TGTGCCAGCAGAGGAGGGGGACAGGGTTTTTTT
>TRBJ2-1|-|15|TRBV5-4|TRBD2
CASSTTTSGSYEQFF
TGTGCCAGCAGCACTACGACTAGCGGTAGCTATGAGCAGTTCTTC
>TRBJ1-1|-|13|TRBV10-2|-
CAVLQGGDTEAFF
TGCGCCGTCCTTCAGGGAGGGGACACTGAAGCTTTCTTT
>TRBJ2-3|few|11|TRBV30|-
CAILLGDTQYF
TGTGCGATCCTGCTTGGCGATACGCAGTATTTT
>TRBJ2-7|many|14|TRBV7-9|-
CASSIDRRSYEQYF
TGTGCCAGCAGCATCGACAGGCGATCCTACGAGCAGTACTTC
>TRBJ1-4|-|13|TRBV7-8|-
CASRVIGVEKLFF
TGTGCCAGCAGGGTAATAGGGGTTGAAAAACTGTTTTTT
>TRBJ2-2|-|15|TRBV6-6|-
CASLGGEENTGELFF
TGTGCCAGCCTTGGCGGGGAAGAGAACACCGGGGAGCTGTTTTTT
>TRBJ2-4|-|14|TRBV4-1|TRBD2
CASSQDNSGRAQYF
TGCGCCAGCAGCCAAGACAACAGCGGGAGGGCTCAGTACTTC
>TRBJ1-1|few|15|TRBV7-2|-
CASSLVGGKNTEAFF
TGTGCCAGCAGCTTAGTTGGGGGGAAGAACACTGAAGCTTTCTTT
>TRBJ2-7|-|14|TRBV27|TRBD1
CASSLAGQGYEQYF
TGTGCCAGCAGTTTAGCGGGACAGGGCTACGAGCAGTACTTC
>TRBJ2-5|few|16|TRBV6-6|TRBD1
CASSALGTGGRETQYF
TGTGCCAGCAGTGCACTGGGGACAGGGGGTCGAGAGACCCAGTACTTC
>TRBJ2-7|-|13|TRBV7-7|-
CASSLYRENEQYF
TGTGCCAGCAGCTTATACCGTGAGAACGAGCAGTACTTC
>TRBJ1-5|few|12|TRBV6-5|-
CATESPDQPQHF
TGTGCCACCGAGAGCCCCGATCAGCCCCAGCATTTT
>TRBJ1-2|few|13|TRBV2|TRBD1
CASRTGLNYGYTF
TGTGCCAGTCGGACAGGACTCAACTATGGCTACACCTTC
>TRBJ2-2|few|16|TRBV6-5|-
CASSYRGQANTGELFF
TGTGCCAGCAGTTACAGAGGACAAGCGAACACCGGGGAGCTGTTTTTT
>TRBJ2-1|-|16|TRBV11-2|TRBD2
CASSSRTSGRFFEQFF
TGTGCCAGCAGCTCGAGGACTAGCGGGAGGTTCTTTGAGCAGTTCTTC
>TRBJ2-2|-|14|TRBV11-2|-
CASTPSGNTGELFF
TGTGCCAGCACCCCCTCAGGGAACACCGGGGAGCTGTTTTTT
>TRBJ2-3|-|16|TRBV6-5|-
CASSYSWTGTTDTQYF
TGTGCCAGCAGTTACTCCTGGACCGGGACCACAGATACGCAGTATTTT
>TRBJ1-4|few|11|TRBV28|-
CASRENEKLFF
TGTGCCAGCAGAGAGAATGAAAAACTGTTTTTT
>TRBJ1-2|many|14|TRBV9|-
CASSVETALYGYTF
TGTGCCAGCAGCGTAGAGACAGCGCTCTATGGCTACACCTTC
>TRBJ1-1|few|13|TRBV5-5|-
CASSLGTATEAFF
TGTGCCAGCAGCCTAGGGACGGCCACTGAAGCTTTCTTT
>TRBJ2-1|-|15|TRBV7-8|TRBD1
CASSYLTGSVNEQFF
TGTGCCAGCAGCTACTTGACAGGGTCGGTCAATGAGCAGTTCTTC
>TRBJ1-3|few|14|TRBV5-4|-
CASSLGTGKNTIYF
TGTGCCAGCAGCTTGGGCACAGGGAAAAACACCATATATTTT
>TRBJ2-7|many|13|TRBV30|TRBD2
CAWRGAGGYEQYF
TGTGCCTGGAGAGGGGCGGGAGGCTACGAGCAGTACTTC
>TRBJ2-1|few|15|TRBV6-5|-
CASNLGSSGNNEQFF
TGTGCCAGCAATCTGGGATCGAGCGGCAACAATGAGCAGTTCTTC
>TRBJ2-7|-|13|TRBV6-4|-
CASSDSNSYEQYF
TGTGCCAGCAGTGACTCGAACTCCTACGAGCAGTACTTC
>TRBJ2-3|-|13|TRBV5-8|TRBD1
CAGGQGATDTQYF
TGTGCCGGGGGACAGGGGGCTACAGATACGCAGTATTTT
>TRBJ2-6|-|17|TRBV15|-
CATSRALSSSGANVLTF
TGTGCCACCAGCAGAGCCCTAAGTTCTTCTGGGGCCAACGTCCTGACTTTC
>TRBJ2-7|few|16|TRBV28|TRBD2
CASRRPPGTSAYEQYF
TGTGCCAGCAGACGCCCCCCCGGGACTAGCGCGTACGAGCAGTACTTC
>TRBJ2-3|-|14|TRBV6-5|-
CASSLRDTADTQYF
TGTGCCAGCAGTCTCCGGGACACGGCCGATACGCAGTATTTT
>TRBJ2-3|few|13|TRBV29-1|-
CSVEDLQALTQYF
TGCAGCGTTGAAGATCTTCAGGCGTTAACGCAGTATTTT
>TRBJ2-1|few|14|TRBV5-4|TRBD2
CASSLAGDYNEQFF
TGTGCCAGCAGCTTAGCGGGAGACTACAATGAGCAGTTCTTC
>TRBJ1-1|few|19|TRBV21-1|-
CASSDFPTGQGAKNTEAFF
TGTGCCAGCAGCGACTTTCCGACGGGACAGGGGGCCAAGAACACTGAAGCTTTCTTT
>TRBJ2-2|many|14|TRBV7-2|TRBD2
CASSLLAATGELFF
TGTGCCAGCAGCTTACTAGCGGCCACCGGGGAGCTGTTTTTT
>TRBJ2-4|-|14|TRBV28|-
CASSGLGPWNIQYF
TGTGCCAGCAGTGGATTAGGGCCTTGGAACATTCAGTACTTC
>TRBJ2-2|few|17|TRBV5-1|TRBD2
CASSSGLRGRAPGELFF
TGCGCCAGCAGCTCGGGACTCCGGGGGAGGGCCCCCGGGGAGCTGTTTTTT
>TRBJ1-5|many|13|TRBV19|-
CASRFSMNQPQHF
TGTGCCAGTAGGTTCAGCATGAATCAGCCCCAGCATTTT
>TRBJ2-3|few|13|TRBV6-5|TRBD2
CASSYGGLGTQYF
TGTGCCAGCAGTTACGGAGGACTAGGGACGCAGTATTTT
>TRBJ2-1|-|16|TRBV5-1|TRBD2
CASSLLGTTTSDEQFF
TGCGCCAGCAGCTTACTGGGGACTACGACAAGCGATGAGCAGTTCTTC
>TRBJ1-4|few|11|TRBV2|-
CASQEGLKLFF
TGTGCCAGCCAGGAGGGTTTGAAACTGTTTTTT
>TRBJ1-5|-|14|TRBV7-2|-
CASSLVGVGQPQHF
TGTGCCAGCAGCTTAGTGGGGGTAGGCCAGCCCCAGCATTTT
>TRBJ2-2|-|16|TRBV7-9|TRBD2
CASSSRGGLNTGELFF
TGTGCCAGCAGCTCCCGGGGGGGGCTGAACACCGGGGAGCTGTTTTTT
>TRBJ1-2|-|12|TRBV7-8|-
CASSLYGYGYTF
TGTGCCAGCAGCTTATATGGCTATGGCTACACCTTC
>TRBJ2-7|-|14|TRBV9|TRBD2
CASSFQREVHEQYF
TGTGCCAGCAGCTTCCAGCGGGAGGTCCACGAGCAGTACTTC